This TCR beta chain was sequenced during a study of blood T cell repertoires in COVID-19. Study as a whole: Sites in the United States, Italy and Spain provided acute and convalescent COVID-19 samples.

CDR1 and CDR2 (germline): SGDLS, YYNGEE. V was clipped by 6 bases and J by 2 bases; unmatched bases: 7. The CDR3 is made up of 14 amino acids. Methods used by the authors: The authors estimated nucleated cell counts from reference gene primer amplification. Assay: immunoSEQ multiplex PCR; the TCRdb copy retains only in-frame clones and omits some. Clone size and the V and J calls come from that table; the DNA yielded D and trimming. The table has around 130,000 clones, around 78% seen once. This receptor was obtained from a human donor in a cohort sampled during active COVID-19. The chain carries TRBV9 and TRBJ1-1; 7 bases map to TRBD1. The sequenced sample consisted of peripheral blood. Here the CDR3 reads CASKWQGGNTEAFF. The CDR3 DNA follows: TGTGCCAGCAAGTGGCAGGGGGGAAACACTGAAGCTTTCTTT.